This entry lists 28 T cell receptor beta chains sequenced from one sample in a study of STAT5B mutations in CD4+ large granular lymphocyte leukemia. Libraries were prepared by immunoSEQ multiplex PCR; TCRdb keeps only in-frame clonotypes and omits some of them. The sample has tens of thousands of clones; 85% are singletons. The sample consisted of CD4+ T cells from blood buffy coats. Receptors were obtained from a human donor in good health.

This clone has more than one count but fewer than ten. The chain has TRBV7-9 and TRBJ2-3; the D is unclear. Germline CDR1 and CDR2: SEHNR and FQNEAQ (reference sequence). The CDR3 is 13 residues long. V dropped 6 bases and J dropped 2 bases, with 9 bases sitting between them. Here the CDR3 reads CASRRHTTDTQYF. CDR3 DNA: TGTGCCAGCAGGAGACATACCACAGATACGCAGTATTTT.

This clone showed up just a few times. The CDR3 sequence: CASSMGLDYEQYF. CDR3 sequence (DNA): TGTGCCAGCAGCATGGGACTGGATTACGAGCAGTACTTC. This chain links TRBV7-9 with TRBJ2-7; tentatively, D is TRBD2 (6 bases). Germline V gene data show CDR1 as SEHNR and CDR2 as FQNEAQ (reference sequence). V was cut by 5 bases and J by 4 bases, with 12 bases left in between. This CDR3 is built from 13 residues.

The V and J genes are TRBV6-7 and TRBJ1-1; D gene unclear. TRBV6-7 is an ORF; its function is uncertain. V lost 5 bases to trimming and J lost 2 bases, with 18 bases between them. The length of the CDR3 is 16 residues. The CDR3 loop reads CASSSGQGDSNTEAFF. The CDR3 DNA reads as TGTGCCAGCAGTAGCGGCCAAGGAGACTCAAACACTGAAGCTTTCTTT.

V usage is TRBV28 and J usage is TRBJ2-5; 11 nucleotides line up with TRBD1. V was clipped by 3 bases and J by 4 bases; unmatched bases: 4. The CDR3 consists of 15 residues. Germline loops: CDR1 MDHEN, CDR2 SYDVKM. The CDR3 DNA is TGTGCCAGCAGTTTTTCGGGGACAGGGGGAGAGACCCAGTACTTC. This gives the protein CASSFSGTGGETQYF.

The chain carries TRBV7-9 and TRBJ2-2; TRBD1 might be the D (6 bases). The CDR3 is 16 residues long. Trimming pared 7 bases from V and 0 bases from J, leaving 15 bases between. The germline gives CDR1 SEHNR, CDR2 FQNEAQ (reference sequence). In nucleotides, the CDR3 is TGTGCCAGCACCCCAACGGGGACACCGAACACCGGGGAGCTGTTTTTT. Its protein product is CASTPTGTPNTGELFF.

The chain combines TRBV2 with TRBJ1-1; 10 nucleotides line up with TRBD1. Losses at the gene ends were 5 bases for V and 6 bases for J; bases not matched to a gene: 6. The CDR3 length is 14 residues. Germline CDR1 and CDR2: SNHLY and FYNNEI. The CDR3 loop reads CASSFRTGGAEAFF. For the CDR3, the DNA is TGTGCCAGCAGTTTTCGGACAGGGGGGGCTGAAGCTTTCTTT.

The chain employs TRBV7-2 and TRBJ2-1; a possible D gene is TRBD2 (6 bases). Germline-derived CDR1 and CDR2 are SGHTA and FQGNSA. This CDR3 spans 14 amino acids. Between the trimmed V and J ends, which lost 3 bases and 4 bases, there was a span of 10 bases. The DNA for the CDR3 is TGTGCCAGCAGCTTGCGGGACCTGTACAATGAGCAGTTCTTC. Translated: CASSLRDLYNEQFF.

This clone came up once. The genes are TRBV5-4 and TRBJ1-6; D gene unclear. The length of the CDR3 is 14 residues. V was shortened by 5 bases and J by 7 bases, with 13 bases between the two germline ends. The germline V gene encodes CDR1 SGHNT and CDR2 YYREEE (reference sequence). This CDR3 reads CASRMELSNSPLHF. The CDR3 DNA sequence: TGTGCCAGCAGGATGGAGCTCTCGAATTCACCCCTCCACTTT.

This clone has only a few counts. The rearrangement links TRBV6-1 to TRBJ1-5; the match to TRBD1 covers 7 bases. After removal of 6 bases from V and 2 bases from J, the junction contained 7 bases not matched to a gene. Germline CDR1 and CDR2: MNHNS and SASEGT. This CDR3 region has 15 residues. CDR3 region: CASRGQTRGNQPQHF. The CDR3 DNA is TGTGCCAGCAGGGGACAGACACGGGGCAATCAGCCCCAGCATTTT.

This clone was seen a handful of times. A read error may account for a junction end that differs from germline. The chain is built from TRBV7-2 and TRBJ1-1; D unresolved. The CDR3 has 15 residues. The germline V gene has CDR1 SGHTA and CDR2 FQGNSA. CDR3 in amino acids: CASSLAPIMNAEAFF. Written as DNA, the CDR3 is TGTGCCAGCAGCTTAGCGCCGATTATGAACGCTGAAGCTTTCTTT.

The chain uses TRBV11-3 and TRBJ1-1; no reliable D call. The CDR3 extends over 15 amino acids. CDR1 and CDR2 from the germline V gene are SGHNT and YENEEA. The V end lost 0 bases, the J end lost 5 bases, and 13 bases lay between the germline ends. The CDR3 region is CASSLEGGGSTEAFF. In DNA form, the CDR3 reads TGTGCCAGCAGCTTAGAAGGAGGAGGGAGTACTGAAGCTTTCTTT.

The rearrangement uses TRBV6-5 and TRBJ2-7; weak D call: TRBD1 (6 bases). Trimming stripped 2 bases from V and 3 bases from J, with 11 bases between. The length of the CDR3 is 14 residues. CDR1 MNHEY and CDR2 SVGAGI come from the germline V gene. The chain's CDR3 is CASSYTETGYEQYF. In DNA, the CDR3 is TGTGCCAGCAGTTACACCGAGACAGGCTACGAGCAGTACTTC.

V and J are TRBV10-1 and TRBJ1-2, with D unresolved. The CDR3 sequence is 15 residues long. From germline, CDR1 is WNHNN and CDR2 SYGVQD (reference sequence). Trimming pared 0 bases from V and 8 bases from J, leaving 16 bases between. The CDR3 DNA reads TGCGCCAGCAGTGAGTCCCCATCTGACGTCTCCGGCTACACCTTC. Protein sequence: CASSESPSDVSGYTF.

This rearrangement joins TRBV27 to TRBJ1-5, with D possibly being TRBD1 (5 bases). Between the trimmed V and J ends, which lost 6 bases and 7 bases, there was a span of 13 bases. CDR3 length: 13 amino acids. Germline assignment: CDR1 MNHEY and CDR2 SMNVEV (reference sequence). The CDR3 protein is CASRDDRDQPQHF. Here the CDR3 DNA reads TGTGCCAGCAGAGACGACAGAGACCAGCCCCAGCATTTT.

J is TRBJ2-5 and V is TRBV5-6, with a weak D call TRBD1 (6 bases). The CDR3 runs 13 residues. Germline CDR1 reads SGHDT; CDR2 reads YYEEEE. V was cut by 3 bases and J by 4 bases, with 10 bases left in between. CDR3 amino acids: CASSYTGRETQYF. Here the CDR3 DNA reads TGTGCCAGCAGCTATACAGGGAGAGAGACCCAGTACTTC.

This clone appeared a single time. DNA for the CDR3: TGTGCCAGCAGCTTCTTGAGGGATACGCAGTATTTT. This codes for CASSFLRDTQYF. V is TRBV11-2 and J is TRBJ2-3; D gene uncertain. Between the trimmed V and J ends, which lost 3 bases and 6 bases, there was a span of 7 bases. Germline CDR1 SGHAT, CDR2 FQNNGV. The CDR3 contains 12 residues. Using reference TRBV11-2 and TRBJ2-3 for the parts outside the CDR3, the full variable domain is EAGVAQSPRYKIIEKRQSVAFWCNPISGHATLYWYQQILGQGPKLLIQFQNNGVVDDSQLPKDRFSAERLKGVDSTLKIQPAKLEDSAVYLCASSFLRDTQYFGPGTRLTVL.

The sample holds one count of this clone. This chain uses TRBV9 with TRBJ2-3; D remains ambiguous. This CDR3 has 15 residues. Deletions cut 0 bases from V and 0 bases from J, with 8 bases between. Looked up from germline, CDR1 is SGDLS and CDR2 is YYNGEE. CDR3 protein: CASSVAAGSTDTQYF. The CDR3 nucleotides are TGTGCCAGCAGCGTAGCGGCAGGTAGCACAGATACGCAGTATTTT.

The CDR3 reads CASSSPDRGHTEAFF. The DNA of the CDR3 is TGTGCCAGCAGTTCACCTGACAGGGGGCACACTGAAGCTTTCTTT. The rearrangement links TRBV6-5 to TRBJ1-1; TRBD1 matches at 10 bases. Per the germline V gene, CDR1 is MNHEY and CDR2 is SVGAGI. The ends lost 4 bases at V and 3 bases at J; junction bases unmatched: 5. The CDR3 sequence is 15 residues long.

The genes are TRBV29-1 and TRBJ2-5; the match to TRBD2 covers 7 bases. The DNA end favors TRBJ2-7, so the J call may be wrong. Per the germline V gene, CDR1 is SQVTM and CDR2 is ANQGSEA. CDR3 length: 13 amino acids. The chain's CDR3 is CSVGGGTSYEQYF. Here the CDR3 DNA reads TGCAGCGTTGGGGGGGGTACCTCCTACGAGCAGTACTTC.

This clone was detected a few times. V and J are TRBV28 and TRBJ1-2; D ambiguous. This CDR3 is built from 12 residues. V was cut by 7 bases and J by 6 bases, with 12 bases left in between. Germline lookup yields CDR1 MDHEN and CDR2 SYDVKM. The CDR3 region has the DNA TGTGCCAGCACTGATATGAGGGATGGCTACACCTTC. Amino acid sequence: CASTDMRDGYTF.

This clone was counted between two and nine times. J is TRBJ1-1 and V is TRBV6-5, with TRBD1 matching 8 bases. Losses at the gene ends were 6 bases for V and 5 bases for J; bases not matched to a gene: 8. Germline-derived CDR1 and CDR2 are MNHEY and SVGAGI. This CDR3 contains 14 residues. The CDR3 loop is CASRPRQGRTEAFF. The CDR3 DNA reads TGTGCCAGCAGACCCCGACAGGGGAGGACTGAAGCTTTCTTT.

This chain joins TRBV12-5 and TRBJ2-3; either TRBD1 or TRBD2 may supply D (5 bases each). The germline gives CDR1 LGHNT, CDR2 FRNRAP. The length of the CDR3 is 14 residues. V was trimmed by 9 bases and J by 2 bases, leaving 15 bases between them. The CDR3 region has the DNA TGTGCTAGCGGCCCGGGGCAGACCACAGATACGCAGTATTTT. The encoded protein is CASGPGQTTDTQYF.

Here the CDR3 reads CASSYSSQALYEQYF. CDR3 sequence (DNA): TGTGCCAGCAGTTACTCGAGTCAGGCCCTCTACGAGCAGTACTTC. The genes are TRBV6-5 and TRBJ2-7; no firm D call. CDR3 length: 15 residues. Germline CDR1 and CDR2: MNHEY and SVGAGI. V gave up 0 bases and J gave up 3 bases, with 12 bases separating them.

The chain has TRBV6-1 and TRBJ1-3, with D tentatively TRBD1 (6 bases). The CDR3 totals 14 residues. Trimming left V 6 bases short and J 0 bases short, with 9 bases between. Germline V lookup: CDR1 MNHNS, CDR2 SASEGT. DNA of the CDR3: TGTGCCAGCAGGGACAGCTTCTCTGGAAACACCATATATTTT. This codes for CASRDSFSGNTIYF.

The chain has TRBV7-3 and TRBJ1-6; D gene unclear. CDR1 and CDR2 (germline): SGHTA, FQGTGA. Trimming left V 0 bases short and J 8 bases short, with 5 bases between. This CDR3 is built from 13 residues. The CDR3 DNA reads TGTGCCAGCAGCTTAACGTCGGATTCACCCCTCCACTTT. Protein sequence: CASSLTSDSPLHF.

J is TRBJ2-1 and V is TRBV7-8; possible D gene TRBD2, 10 bases. Per germline, CDR1 SGHVS and CDR2 FQNEAQ. Trimming left V 6 bases short and J 3 bases short, with 24 bases between. CDR3 length equals 18 residues. This CDR3 reads CASRTGGSWTSGYNEQFF. CDR3 sequence (DNA): TGTGCCAGCAGGACAGGGGGGTCTTGGACTAGCGGCTACAATGAGCAGTTCTTC. The whole variable domain, filled in from reference TRBV7-8 and TRBJ2-1, reads GAGVSQSPRYKVAKRGQDVALRCDPISGHVSLFWYQQALGQGPEFLTYFQNEAQLDKSGLPSDRFFAERPEGSVSTLKIQRTQQEDSAVYLCASRTGGSWTSGYNEQFFGPGTRLTVL.

The chain is built from TRBV28 and TRBJ2-7; unclear D gene. Trimming took 6 bases from V and 0 from J, leaving 12 bases between them. Germline V CDR1 and CDR2: MDHEN, SYDVKM. The CDR3 is 14 residues long. CDR3 protein: CASSVDTISYEQYF. The CDR3 DNA reads TGTGCCAGCAGCGTTGACACAATCTCCTACGAGCAGTACTTC.

The genes are TRBV7-6 and TRBJ1-2; 8 bases match TRBD1. Germline loops: CDR1 SGHVS, CDR2 FNYEAQ. V dropped 4 bases and J dropped 8; count of bases not matched to a gene: 12. The CDR3 is 15 residues long. The CDR3 nucleotides read TGTGCCAGCAGCTCATCCCTTCAGGGGGCATGGGGCTACACCTTC. This gives the protein CASSSSLQGAWGYTF.